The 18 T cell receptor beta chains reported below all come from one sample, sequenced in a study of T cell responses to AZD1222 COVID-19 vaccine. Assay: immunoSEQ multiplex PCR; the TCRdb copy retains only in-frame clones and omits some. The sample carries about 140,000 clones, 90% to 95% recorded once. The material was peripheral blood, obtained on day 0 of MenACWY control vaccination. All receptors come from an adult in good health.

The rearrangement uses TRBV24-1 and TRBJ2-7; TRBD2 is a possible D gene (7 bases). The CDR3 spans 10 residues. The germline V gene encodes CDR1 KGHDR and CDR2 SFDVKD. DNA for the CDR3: TGTGCACCGGGGGGCGGCGAGCAGTACTTC. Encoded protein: CAPGGGEQYF.

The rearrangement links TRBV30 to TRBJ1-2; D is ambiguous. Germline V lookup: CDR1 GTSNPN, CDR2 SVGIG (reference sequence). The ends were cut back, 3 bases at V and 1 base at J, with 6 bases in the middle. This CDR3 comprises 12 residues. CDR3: CAWRQYNYGYTF. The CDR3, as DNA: TGTGCCTGGAGGCAGTATAACTATGGCTACACCTTC. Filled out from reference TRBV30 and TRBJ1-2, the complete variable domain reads SQTIHQWPATLVQPVGSPLSLECTVEGTSNPNLYWYRQAAGRGLQLLFYSVGIGQISSEVPQNLSASRPQDRQFILSSKKLLLSDSGFYLCAWRQYNYGYTFGSGTRLTVV.

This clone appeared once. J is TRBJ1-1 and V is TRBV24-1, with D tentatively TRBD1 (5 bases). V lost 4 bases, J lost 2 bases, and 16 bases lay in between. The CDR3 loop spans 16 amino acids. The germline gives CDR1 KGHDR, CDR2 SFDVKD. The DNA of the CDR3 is TGTGCCACCAGTGAGGTTAGGAGGGGCCCTAACACTGAAGCTTTCTTT. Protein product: CATSEVRRGPNTEAFF.

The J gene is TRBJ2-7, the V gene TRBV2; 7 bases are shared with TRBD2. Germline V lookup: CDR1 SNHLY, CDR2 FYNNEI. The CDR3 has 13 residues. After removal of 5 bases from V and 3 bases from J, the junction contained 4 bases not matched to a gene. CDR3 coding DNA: TGTGCCAGCAGTACCGGGACTAACTACGAGCAGTACTTC. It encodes CASSTGTNYEQYF.

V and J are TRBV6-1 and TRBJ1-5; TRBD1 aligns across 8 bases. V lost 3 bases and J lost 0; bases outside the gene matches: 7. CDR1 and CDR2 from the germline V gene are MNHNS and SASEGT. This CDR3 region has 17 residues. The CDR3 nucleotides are TGTGCCAGCAGTGAGGACAGGGTGGGGGCTAGCAATCAGCCCCAGCATTTT. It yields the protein CASSEDRVGASNQPQHF.

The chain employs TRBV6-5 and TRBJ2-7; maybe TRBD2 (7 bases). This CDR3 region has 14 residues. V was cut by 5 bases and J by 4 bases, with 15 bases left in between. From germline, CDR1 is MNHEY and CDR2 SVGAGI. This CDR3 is CASSNTGTTYEQYF. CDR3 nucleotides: TGTGCCAGCAGTAATACAGGGACTACTTACGAGCAGTACTTC.

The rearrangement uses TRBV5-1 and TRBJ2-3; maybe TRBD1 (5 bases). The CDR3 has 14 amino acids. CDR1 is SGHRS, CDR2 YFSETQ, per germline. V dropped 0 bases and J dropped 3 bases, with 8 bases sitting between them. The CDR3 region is CASSLVAGTDTQYF. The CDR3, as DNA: TGCGCCAGCAGCTTGGTAGCAGGGACAGATACGCAGTATTTT. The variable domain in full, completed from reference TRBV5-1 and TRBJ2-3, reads KAGVTQTPRYLIKTRGQQVTLSCSPISGHRSVSWYQQTPGQGLQFLFEYFSETQRNKGNFPGRFSGRQFSNSRSEMNVSTLELGDSALYLCASSLVAGTDTQYFGPGTRLTVL.

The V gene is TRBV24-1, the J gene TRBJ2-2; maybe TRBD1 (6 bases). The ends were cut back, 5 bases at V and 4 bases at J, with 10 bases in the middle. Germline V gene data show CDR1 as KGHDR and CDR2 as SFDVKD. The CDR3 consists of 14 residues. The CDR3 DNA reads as TGTGCCACCAGTGTACAGGGCGGCACCGGGGAGCTGTTTTTT. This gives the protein CATSVQGGTGELFF.

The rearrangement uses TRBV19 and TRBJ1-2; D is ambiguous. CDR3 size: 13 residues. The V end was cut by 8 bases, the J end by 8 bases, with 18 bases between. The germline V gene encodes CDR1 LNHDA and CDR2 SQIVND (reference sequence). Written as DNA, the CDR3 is TGTGCCAGTGGCACCGGCAGGAATTACGGCTACACCTTC. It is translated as CASGTGRNYGYTF.

This chain's CDR3 is CSARDSREQYF. The CDR3 nucleotides read TGCAGTGCTAGAGACTCTCGTGAGCAGTACTTC. V and J are TRBV20-1 and TRBJ2-7; D call uncertain. CDR3 length: 11 residues. Per germline, CDR1 DFQATT and CDR2 SNEGSKA (reference sequence). V was shortened by 0 bases and J by 7 bases, with 7 bases between the two germline ends.

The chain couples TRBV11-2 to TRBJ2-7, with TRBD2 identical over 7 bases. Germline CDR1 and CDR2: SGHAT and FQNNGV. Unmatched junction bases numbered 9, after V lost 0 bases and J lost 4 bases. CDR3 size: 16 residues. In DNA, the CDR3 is TGTGCCAGCAGCTTAGAACATCAGGGCGGGGGATACGAGCAGTACTTC. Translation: CASSLEHQGGGYEQYF.

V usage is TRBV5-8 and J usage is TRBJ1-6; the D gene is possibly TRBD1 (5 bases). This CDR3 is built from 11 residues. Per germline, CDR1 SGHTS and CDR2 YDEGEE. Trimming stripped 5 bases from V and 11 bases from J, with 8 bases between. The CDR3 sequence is CASSWGTPLHF. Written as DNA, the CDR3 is TGTGCCAGCAGTTGGGGGACACCCCTCCACTTT.

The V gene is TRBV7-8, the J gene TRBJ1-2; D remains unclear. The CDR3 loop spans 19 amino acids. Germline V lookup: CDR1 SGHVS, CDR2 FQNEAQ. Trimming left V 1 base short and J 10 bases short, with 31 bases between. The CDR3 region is CASSLVAQSLLPLYADYTF. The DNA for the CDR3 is TGTGCCAGCAGCTTAGTAGCTCAGTCTCTCCTACCGCTTTATGCCGACTACACCTTC. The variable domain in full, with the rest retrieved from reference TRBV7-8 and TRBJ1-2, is GAGVSQSPRYKVAKRGQDVALRCDPISGHVSLFWYQQALGQGPEFLTYFQNEAQLDKSGLPSDRFFAERPEGSVSTLKIQRTQQEDSAVYLCASSLVAQSLLPLYADYTFGSGTRLTVV.

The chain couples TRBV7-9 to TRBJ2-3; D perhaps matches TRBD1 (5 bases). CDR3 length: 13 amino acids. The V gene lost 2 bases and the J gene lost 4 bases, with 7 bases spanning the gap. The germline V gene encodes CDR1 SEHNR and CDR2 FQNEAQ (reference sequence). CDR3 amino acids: CASSLRGADTQYF. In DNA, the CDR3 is TGTGCCAGCAGCTTAAGGGGCGCAGATACGCAGTATTTT.

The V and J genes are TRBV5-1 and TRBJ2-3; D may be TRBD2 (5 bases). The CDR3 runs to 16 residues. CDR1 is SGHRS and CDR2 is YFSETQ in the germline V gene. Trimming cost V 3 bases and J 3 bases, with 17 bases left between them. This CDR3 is CASSSQLEGFTDTQYF. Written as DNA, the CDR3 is TGCGCCAGCAGCTCGCAGCTCGAGGGCTTTACAGATACGCAGTATTTT. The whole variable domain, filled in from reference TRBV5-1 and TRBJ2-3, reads KAGVTQTPRYLIKTRGQQVTLSCSPISGHRSVSWYQQTPGQGLQFLFEYFSETQRNKGNFPGRFSGRQFSNSRSEMNVSTLELGDSALYLCASSSQLEGFTDTQYFGPGTRLTVL.

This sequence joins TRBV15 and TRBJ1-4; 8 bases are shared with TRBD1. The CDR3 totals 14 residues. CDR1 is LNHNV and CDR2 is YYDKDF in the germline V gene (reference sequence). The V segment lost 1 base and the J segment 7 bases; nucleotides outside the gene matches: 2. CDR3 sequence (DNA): TGTGCCACCAGCAGAGGACAGGGGATTGAAAAACTGTTTTTT. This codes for CATSRGQGIEKLFF.

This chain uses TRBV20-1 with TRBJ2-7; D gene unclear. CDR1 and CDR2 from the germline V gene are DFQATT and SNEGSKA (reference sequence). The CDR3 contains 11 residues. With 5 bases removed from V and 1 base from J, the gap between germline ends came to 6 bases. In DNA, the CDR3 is TGCAGTGCTTCGTTTTCCTACGAGCAGTACTTC. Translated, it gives CSASFSYEQYF.

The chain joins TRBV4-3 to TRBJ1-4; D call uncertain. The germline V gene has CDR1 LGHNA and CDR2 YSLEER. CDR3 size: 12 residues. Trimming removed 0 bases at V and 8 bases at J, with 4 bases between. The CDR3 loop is CASSQETEKLFF. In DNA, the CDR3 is TGCGCCAGCAGCCAAGAGACCGAAAAACTGTTTTTT.